The 15 T cell receptor beta chains reported below all come from one sample, sequenced in a study of glioma-infiltrating T cells. The iRepertoire nested amplicon-rescue multiplex PCR amplified TCR alpha and beta CDR3s from RNA. TCRdb re-called the multiplex PCR reads through MiXCR, storing one row per CDR3 protein. The sample includes 150,000 or so distinct CDR3 sequences, 39% of them seen just once. Sequencing was carried out using glioma tissue, nonneoplastic brain tissue, or PBMCs (not recorded which). The source is a human donor with low-grade glioma or glioblastoma, undergoing nonglioma brain surgery, or in good health (not recorded which).

This clonotype occurred a few times. The genes are TRBV6-1 and TRBJ2-1, with D perhaps being TRBD1 or TRBD2 (5 bases each). The CDR3 extends over 14 amino acids. V was cut by 10 bases and J by 7 bases, with 20 bases left in between. The V gene's germline CDR1 is MNHNS and CDR2 SASEGT. The CDR3 DNA is TGTGCCACCGACCGGGACCACATGAGGAATGAGCAGTTCTTC. Translating it yields CATDRDHMRNEQFF.

This clonotype was seen ten or more times. The CDR3 nucleotides are TGTGCCAGCAGTTCCGCTGGTTCCGAGCAGTACTTC. This codes for CASSSAGSEQYF. V gene TRBV27 combines with J gene TRBJ2-7; no clear D gene. This CDR3 region has 12 residues. Germline assignment: CDR1 MNHEY and CDR2 SMNVEV (reference sequence). Trimming stripped 4 bases from V and 6 bases from J, with 10 bases between.

V usage is TRBV2 and J usage is TRBJ1-5, with TRBD1 matching 8 bases. The CDR3 runs 18 residues. The germline V gene has CDR1 SNHLY and CDR2 FYNNEI. Trimming at V came to 3 bases and at J to 0 bases, leaving 10 bases not matched to a gene. The DNA of the CDR3 is TGTGCCAGCAGTGACCTTGGGACAGGAATATATAGCAATCAGCCCCAGCATTTT. Translated, it gives CASSDLGTGIYSNQPQHF.

This clonotype was seen more than once but under ten times. V gene TRBV28 combines with J gene TRBJ2-3; 13 nucleotides agree with TRBD2. Unmatched junction bases numbered 12, after V lost 6 bases and J lost 6 bases. CDR3 length: 17 residues. The germline CDR1 and CDR2 sequences are MDHEN and SYDVKM. For the CDR3, the DNA is TGTGCCAGCAGCCATGGGACTAGCGGGACGAGAATCGATACGCAGTATTTT. Translation gives CASSHGTSGTRIDTQYF.

The gene calls are TRBV20-1 and TRBJ2-1, with D perhaps being TRBD1 or TRBD2 (5 bases each). The V and J ends lost 7 bases and 1 base respectively, with 17 bases between them. The CDR3 totals 15 residues. Germline values: CDR1 DFQATT, CDR2 SNEGSKA (reference sequence). CDR3 coding DNA: TGCAGTGTTCCTTCCGGGGCAATTTCCTACAATGAGCAGTTCTTC. Translating it yields CSVPSGAISYNEQFF.

This chain joins TRBV27 and TRBJ2-1; the D is unclear. V was clipped by 8 bases and J by 5 bases, with 19 bases between them. CDR3 length: 15 amino acids. Germline V CDR1 and CDR2: MNHEY, SMNVEV (reference sequence). The CDR3 DNA is TGTGCCAGCGGTACCCCAGGAATGCCTAACAATGAGCAGTTCTTC. Protein product: CASGTPGMPNNEQFF.

In regard to this clonotype: The junction departs from germline at one end; a sequencing error may be responsible. V usage is TRBV12-3 or TRBV12-4 and J usage is TRBJ1-5; a possible D gene is TRBD1 (5 bases). The CDR3 is made up of 14 amino acids. The CDR3 DNA reads TGTGCCAGCAGAGCAGGGTTTAGCAGTCAGCCCCAGCATTTT. Translating gives CASRAGFSSQPQHF.

The chain couples TRBV3-1 to TRBJ1-2; D is unresolved. Germline CDR1 reads LGHDT; CDR2 reads YNNKEL (reference sequence). The length of the CDR3 is 13 residues. V lost 1 base and J lost 5, with 8 bases in between. This CDR3 reads CASSQVSQYGYTF. In nucleotides, the CDR3 is TGTGCCAGCAGCCAAGTGTCCCAATATGGCTACACCTTC.

The chain couples TRBV28 to TRBJ2-7; tentatively, D is TRBD2 (6 bases). There are 13 residues in the CDR3. V was shortened by 7 bases and J by 4 bases, with 14 bases between the two germline ends. CDR1 is MDHEN and CDR2 is SYDVKM in the germline V gene. CDR3 amino acids: CASTPGGKYEQYF. Written as DNA, the CDR3 is TGTGCCAGCACTCCCGGGGGAAAATACGAGCAGTACTTC.

With regard to this clonotype: A much larger clone differs from this one at a single base, so this may be a read error. DNA for the CDR3: TGCAGTGCTAGTACTAGCTACGAGCAGTACTTC. Protein: CSASTSYEQYF. The J gene is TRBJ2-7, the V gene TRBV20-1, with D maybe TRBD2 (5 bases). V was cut by 3 bases and J by 3 bases, with 6 bases left in between. The germline gives CDR1 DFQATT, CDR2 SNEGSKA (reference sequence). The CDR3 totals 11 residues.

This clonotype was detected a few times. The chain combines TRBV27 with TRBJ2-3; D possibly corresponds to TRBD2 (5 bases). Trimming pared 2 bases from V and 1 base from J, leaving 10 bases between. CDR3 length: 15 amino acids. CDR1 is MNHEY and CDR2 is SMNVEV in the germline V gene (reference sequence). The CDR3 coding sequence is TGTGCCAGCAGTTTAAGGGAGCTTGGCACAGATACGCAGTATTTT. Protein: CASSLRELGTDTQYF.

Only a few counts were recorded for this clonotype. The CDR3 is CASSLSGGFGDEQFF. As DNA, the CDR3 is TGTGCCAGTAGTCTTAGCGGGGGGTTCGGAGATGAGCAGTTCTTC. The chain links TRBV19 to TRBJ2-1; 10 bases map to TRBD2. The length of the CDR3 is 15 residues. The germline gives CDR1 LNHDA, CDR2 SQIVND (reference sequence). The junction had 9 bases not matched to a gene; V was cut back by 5 bases and J by 8 bases.

The gene calls are TRBV15 and TRBJ1-4; the D is unclear. Germline CDR1 and CDR2: LNHNV and YYDKDF (reference sequence). The CDR3 has 15 residues. V gave up 1 base and J gave up 7 bases, with 13 bases separating them. CDR3 in amino acids: CATSRAGSTREKLFF. The CDR3 bases are TGTGCCACCAGCAGAGCCGGATCCACCCGTGAAAAACTGTTTTTT.

The V call is TRBV7-2, the J call TRBJ2-7; TRBD1 is a possible D gene (6 bases). Germline lookup yields CDR1 SGHTA and CDR2 FQGNSA. V shed 1 base and J shed 2 bases, with 12 bases lying between them. This CDR3 is 15 amino acids long. The CDR3 loop is CASSLEVRGPYEQYF. The CDR3 bases are TGTGCCAGCAGCTTAGAGGTCAGGGGACCCTACGAGCAGTACTTC.

This clonotype came up a few times. This chain connects TRBV6-1 to TRBJ2-3, with D perhaps matching TRBD1 (5 bases). The V gene's germline CDR1 is MNHNS and CDR2 SASEGT. The V end was cut by 5 bases, the J end by 0 bases, with 9 bases between. The CDR3 is made up of 14 amino acids. The CDR3 nucleotides are TGTGCCAGCAGTCTAGGGGCTAGCACAGATACGCAGTATTTT. This sequence encodes CASSLGASTDTQYF.